The rows below give T cell receptor beta chains drawn from one sample of a study of blood T cell repertoires in COVID-19. Generated by immunoSEQ multiplex PCR, the TCRdb table keeps only in-frame clones and is missing some. The data contain 350,000 or so clones, roughly 90% of them singletons. Sequencing was carried out using peripheral blood. All receptors come from an older woman with COVID-19, enrolled during active disease. Both conserved end residues are part of each CDR3. The order of the fields is D gene, V gene, clone size, J gene, CDR3 protein, CDR3 DNA. A D gene is named only where the DNA matches it firmly. Rows give clone size only sometimes, using once, few, many, or a class for an expanded clone.

d_call: TRBD1
v_call: TRBV5-1
clone_size: -
j_call: TRBJ2-2
cdr3_aa: CASSMRLTGISGELFF
cdr3_nt: TGCGCCAGCAGTATGCGGTTGACAGGGATTTCCGGGGAGCTGTTTTTT

d_call: -
v_call: TRBV13
clone_size: -
j_call: TRBJ1-2
cdr3_aa: CASSPRLRGDKGNYGYTF
cdr3_nt: TGTGCCAGCAGCCCACGGTTACGGGGGGACAAAGGGAACTATGGCTACACCTTC

d_call: TRBD2
v_call: TRBV4-2
clone_size: few
j_call: TRBJ2-7
cdr3_aa: CASSQVLAGGIYEQYF
cdr3_nt: TGTGCCAGCAGCCAAGTACTAGCGGGGGGAATATACGAGCAGTACTTC

d_call: -
v_call: TRBV28
clone_size: -
j_call: TRBJ1-1
cdr3_aa: CASSSPGGTEAFF
cdr3_nt: TGTGCCAGCAGTTCACCTGGGGGGACTGAAGCTTTCTTT

d_call: TRBD1
v_call: TRBV10-3
clone_size: once
j_call: TRBJ1-1
cdr3_aa: CAAGQGTEAFF
cdr3_nt: TGTGCCGCAGGACAGGGCACTGAAGCTTTCTTT

d_call: -
v_call: TRBV28
clone_size: -
j_call: TRBJ2-7
cdr3_aa: CASSPPQGPEQYF
cdr3_nt: TGTGCCAGCAGCCCCCCACAGGGACCCGAGCAGTACTTC

d_call: -
v_call: TRBV7-3
clone_size: -
j_call: TRBJ2-5
cdr3_aa: CASSLDRQETQYF
cdr3_nt: TGTGCCAGCAGCCTCGACAGACAAGAGACCCAGTACTTC

d_call: -
v_call: TRBV5-1
clone_size: -
j_call: TRBJ1-2
cdr3_aa: CASSQRRDSYGYTF
cdr3_nt: TGCGCCAGCAGCCAACGCCGGGACTCCTATGGCTACACCTTC

d_call: -
v_call: TRBV11-2
clone_size: -
j_call: TRBJ1-5
cdr3_aa: CASSLPNQPQHF
cdr3_nt: TGTGCCAGCAGCCTCCCCAATCAGCCCCAGCATTTT

d_call: TRBD1
v_call: TRBV4-1
clone_size: -
j_call: TRBJ1-6
cdr3_aa: CASSLGQGSSPLHF
cdr3_nt: TGCGCCAGCAGCCTGGGACAGGGGAGTTCACCCCTCCACTTT

d_call: -
v_call: TRBV4-2
clone_size: -
j_call: TRBJ1-5
cdr3_aa: CASSQDVREQGLNQPQHF
cdr3_nt: TGTGCCAGCAGCCAAGATGTGAGGGAACAGGGCCTCAATCAGCCCCAGCATTTT

d_call: -
v_call: TRBV12-3/TRBV12-4
clone_size: -
j_call: TRBJ1-5
cdr3_aa: CASTRRGGQPQHF
cdr3_nt: TGTGCCAGCACCCGCAGGGGCGGGCAGCCCCAGCATTTT

d_call: -
v_call: TRBV18
clone_size: -
j_call: TRBJ2-7
cdr3_aa: CASSRLGDEQYF
cdr3_nt: TGTGCCAGCTCCCGACTAGGCGACGAGCAGTACTTC

d_call: -
v_call: TRBV11-2
clone_size: -
j_call: TRBJ1-1
cdr3_aa: CASSLDGTEAFF
cdr3_nt: TGTGCCAGCAGCTTAGACGGCACTGAAGCTTTCTTT

d_call: TRBD1
v_call: TRBV27
clone_size: few
j_call: TRBJ1-2
cdr3_aa: CASSFGQGVYGYTF
cdr3_nt: TGTGCCAGCAGTTTCGGACAGGGGGTCTATGGCTACACCTTC

d_call: TRBD2
v_call: TRBV6-2/TRBV6-3
clone_size: -
j_call: TRBJ2-5
cdr3_aa: CASSSSGASQTQYF
cdr3_nt: TGTGCCAGCAGTTCTAGCGGGGCGTCGCAGACCCAGTACTTC

d_call: -
v_call: TRBV19
clone_size: once
j_call: TRBJ1-3
cdr3_aa: CASNSQDSSGNTIYF
cdr3_nt: TGTGCCAGTAACTCCCAGGACAGCTCTGGAAACACCATATATTTT

d_call: TRBD1
v_call: TRBV5-1
clone_size: -
j_call: TRBJ1-4
cdr3_aa: CASSLDPGGRPNEKLFF
cdr3_nt: TGCGCCAGCAGCTTGGACCCAGGGGGTAGGCCTAATGAAAAACTGTTTTTT

d_call: -
v_call: TRBV29-1
clone_size: few
j_call: TRBJ2-3
cdr3_aa: CSVNGGQSQTDTQYF
cdr3_nt: TGCAGCGTTAACGGGGGACAGTCCCAAACAGATACGCAGTATTTT

d_call: TRBD1
v_call: TRBV6-5
clone_size: -
j_call: TRBJ1-2
cdr3_aa: CACRWTGANYGYTF
cdr3_nt: TGTGCCTGTAGATGGACAGGGGCCAACTATGGCTACACCTTC

d_call: TRBD2
v_call: TRBV6-5
clone_size: -
j_call: TRBJ2-2
cdr3_aa: CASRIAGGTGELFF
cdr3_nt: TGTGCCAGCAGGATAGCGGGGGGAACCGGGGAGCTGTTTTTT

d_call: TRBD1
v_call: TRBV19
clone_size: -
j_call: TRBJ1-1
cdr3_aa: CASRFGQGYPEAFF
cdr3_nt: TGTGCCAGTAGGTTCGGACAGGGGTACCCGGAAGCTTTCTTT

d_call: -
v_call: TRBV5-1
clone_size: -
j_call: TRBJ1-3
cdr3_aa: CASSSDGSSGNTIYF
cdr3_nt: TGCGCCAGCAGCTCGGACGGGAGCTCTGGAAACACCATATATTTT

d_call: TRBD1
v_call: TRBV2
clone_size: -
j_call: TRBJ2-7
cdr3_aa: CASSEPKGQSYEQYF
cdr3_nt: TGTGCCAGCAGTGAACCCAAGGGACAGTCCTACGAGCAGTACTTC

d_call: TRBD1
v_call: TRBV12-3/TRBV12-4
clone_size: -
j_call: TRBJ1-2
cdr3_aa: CASSRQGYGYTF
cdr3_nt: TGTGCCAGCAGCCGACAGGGGTATGGCTACACCTTC

d_call: TRBD1
v_call: TRBV19
clone_size: -
j_call: TRBJ1-5
cdr3_aa: CATRTGGSKGNQPQHF
cdr3_nt: TGTGCCACCAGGACAGGGGGAAGTAAGGGCAATCAGCCCCAGCATTTT

d_call: -
v_call: TRBV3-1/TRBV3-2
clone_size: once
j_call: TRBJ2-1
cdr3_aa: CASSQEVGYKFF
cdr3_nt: TGTGCCAGCAGCCAAGAGGTCGGGTACAAGTTCTTC

d_call: -
v_call: TRBV5-6
clone_size: -
j_call: TRBJ2-7
cdr3_aa: CASSLVGYEQYF
cdr3_nt: TGTGCCAGCAGCTTGGTCGGGTACGAGCAGTACTTC

d_call: -
v_call: TRBV6-1
clone_size: -
j_call: TRBJ1-5
cdr3_aa: CASSEGAGYSNQPQHF
cdr3_nt: TGTGCCAGCAGTGAAGGTGCGGGATATAGCAATCAGCCCCAGCATTTT

d_call: TRBD1
v_call: TRBV5-4
clone_size: -
j_call: TRBJ1-3
cdr3_aa: CASSGDRRNTIYF
cdr3_nt: TGTGCCAGCAGCGGGGACAGGAGAAACACCATATATTTT

d_call: -
v_call: TRBV11-2
clone_size: -
j_call: TRBJ2-3
cdr3_aa: CASSILTDTQYF
cdr3_nt: TGTGCCAGCAGTATTCTCACAGATACGCAGTATTTT

d_call: TRBD2
v_call: TRBV5-1
clone_size: -
j_call: TRBJ2-3
cdr3_aa: CASSLDRGGVTDTQYF
cdr3_nt: TGCGCCAGCAGCTTGGATAGGGGAGGGGTCACAGATACGCAGTATTTT

d_call: -
v_call: TRBV20-1
clone_size: -
j_call: TRBJ1-2
cdr3_aa: CSATDEGIVANYGYTF
cdr3_nt: TGCAGTGCTACTGACGAGGGAATCGTGGCTAACTATGGCTACACCTTC

d_call: -
v_call: TRBV6-2/TRBV6-3
clone_size: -
j_call: TRBJ2-7
cdr3_aa: CASSYSPGLGTSYEQYF
cdr3_nt: TGTGCCAGCAGTTACTCCCCGGGACTCGGTACCTCCTACGAGCAGTACTTC

d_call: -
v_call: TRBV3-1/TRBV3-2
clone_size: -
j_call: TRBJ1-5
cdr3_aa: CASSQDPGFGNQPQHF
cdr3_nt: TGTGCCAGCAGCCAAGATCCGGGATTCGGCAATCAGCCCCAGCATTTT

d_call: -
v_call: TRBV13
clone_size: -
j_call: TRBJ2-5
cdr3_aa: CASSFRRQGGETQYF
cdr3_nt: TGTGCCAGCAGCTTCCGGAGACAGGGAGGCGAGACCCAGTACTTC

d_call: -
v_call: TRBV6-2/TRBV6-3
clone_size: -
j_call: TRBJ1-2
cdr3_aa: CASSHNDGYTF
cdr3_nt: TGTGCCAGCAGCCACAATGATGGCTACACCTTC

d_call: TRBD1
v_call: TRBV6-4
clone_size: -
j_call: TRBJ1-2
cdr3_aa: CASPVRTDRGASGGYTF
cdr3_nt: TGTGCCAGCCCCGTGAGGACCGACAGGGGCGCCAGCGGTGGCTACACCTTC

d_call: -
v_call: TRBV6-5
clone_size: -
j_call: TRBJ1-2
cdr3_aa: CASSYHSNYGYTF
cdr3_nt: TGTGCCAGCAGTTACCACAGTAACTATGGCTACACCTTC

d_call: -
v_call: TRBV7-2
clone_size: -
j_call: TRBJ2-1
cdr3_aa: CASSLPLRRGNNEQFF
cdr3_nt: TGTGCCAGCAGCTTACCCTTACGTCGGGGGAACAATGAGCAGTTCTTC

d_call: TRBD1
v_call: TRBV5-8
clone_size: -
j_call: TRBJ1-1
cdr3_aa: CASTRGLTGGEAFF
cdr3_nt: TGTGCCAGCACCCGAGGCCTCACAGGGGGTGAAGCTTTCTTT